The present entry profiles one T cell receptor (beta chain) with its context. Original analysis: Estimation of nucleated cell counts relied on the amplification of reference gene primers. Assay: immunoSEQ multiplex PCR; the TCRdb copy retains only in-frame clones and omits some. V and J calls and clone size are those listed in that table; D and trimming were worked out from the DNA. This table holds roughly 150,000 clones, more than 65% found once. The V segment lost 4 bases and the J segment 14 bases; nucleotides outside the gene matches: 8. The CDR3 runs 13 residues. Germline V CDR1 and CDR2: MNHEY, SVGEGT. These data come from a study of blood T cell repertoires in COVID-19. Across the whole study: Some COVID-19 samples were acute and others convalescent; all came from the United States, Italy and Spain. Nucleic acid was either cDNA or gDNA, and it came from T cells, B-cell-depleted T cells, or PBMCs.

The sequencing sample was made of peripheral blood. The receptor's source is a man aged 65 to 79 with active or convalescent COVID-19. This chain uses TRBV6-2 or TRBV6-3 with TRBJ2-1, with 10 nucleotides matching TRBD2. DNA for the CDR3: TGTGCCAGCAGTTGGAACAGCGGGGGGGATGAGTTCTTC. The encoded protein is CASSWNSGGDEFF.